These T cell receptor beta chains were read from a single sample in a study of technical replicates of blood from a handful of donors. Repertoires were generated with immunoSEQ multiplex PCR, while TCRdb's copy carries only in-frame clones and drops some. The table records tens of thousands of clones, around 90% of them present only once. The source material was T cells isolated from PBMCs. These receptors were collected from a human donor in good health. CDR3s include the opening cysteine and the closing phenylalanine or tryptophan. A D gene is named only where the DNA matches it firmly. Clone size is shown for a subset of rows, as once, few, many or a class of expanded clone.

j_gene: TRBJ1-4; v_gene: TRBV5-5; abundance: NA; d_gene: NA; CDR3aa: CASSFSGSNEKLFF; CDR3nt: TGTGCCAGCAGCTTTTCAGGCAGTAATGAAAAACTGTTTTTT
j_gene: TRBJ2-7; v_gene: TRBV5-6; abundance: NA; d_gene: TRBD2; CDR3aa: CASSTGTMGYGQYF; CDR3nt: TGTGCCAGCAGCACGGGGACTATGGGTTATGGGCAGTACTTC
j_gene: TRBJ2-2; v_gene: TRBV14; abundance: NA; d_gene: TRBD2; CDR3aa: CASSPLAGNTGELFF; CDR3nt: TGTGCCAGCAGCCCCCTAGCGGGGAACACCGGGGAGCTGTTTTTT
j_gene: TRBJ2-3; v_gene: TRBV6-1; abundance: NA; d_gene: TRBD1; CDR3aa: CASGTGKDTQYF; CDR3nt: TGTGCCTCCGGGACAGGGAAAGATACGCAGTATTTT
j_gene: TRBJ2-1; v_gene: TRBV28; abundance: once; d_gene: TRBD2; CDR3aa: CASSLLSSGGRDEQFF; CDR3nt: TGTGCCAGCAGTTTATTAAGCAGCGGGGGCCGGGATGAGCAGTTCTTC
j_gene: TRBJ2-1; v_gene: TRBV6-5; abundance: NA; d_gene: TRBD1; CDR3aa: CAIRGPYNEQFF; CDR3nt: TGTGCCATCAGGGGGCCTTACAATGAGCAGTTCTTC
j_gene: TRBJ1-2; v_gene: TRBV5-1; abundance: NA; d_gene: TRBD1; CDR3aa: CASSKEGQANYGYTF; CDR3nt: TGCGCCAGCAGTAAGGAGGGACAGGCTAACTATGGCTACACCTTC
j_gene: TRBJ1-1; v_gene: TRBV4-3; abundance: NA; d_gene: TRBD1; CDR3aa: CASSQVPGQGGYTEAFF; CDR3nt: TGCGCCAGCAGCCAAGTTCCGGGACAGGGAGGGTACACTGAAGCTTTCTTT
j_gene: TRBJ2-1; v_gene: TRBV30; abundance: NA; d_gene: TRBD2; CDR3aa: CAWHIGTSFYNEQFF; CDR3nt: TGTGCCTGGCACATCGGGACTAGTTTTTACAATGAGCAGTTCTTC
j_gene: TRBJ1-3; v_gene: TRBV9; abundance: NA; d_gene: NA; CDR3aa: CASSVGTAGNTIYF; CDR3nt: TGTGCCAGCAGCGTAGGGACAGCAGGAAACACCATATATTTT
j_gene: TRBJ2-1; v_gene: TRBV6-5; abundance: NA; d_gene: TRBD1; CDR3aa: CASSQGQTKFF; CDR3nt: TGTGCCAGCAGCCAGGGACAGACAAAGTTCTTC
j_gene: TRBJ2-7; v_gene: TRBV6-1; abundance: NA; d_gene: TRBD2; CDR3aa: CASSSAGGFFYEQYF; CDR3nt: TGTGCCAGCAGTTCAGCGGGAGGATTTTTCTACGAGCAGTACTTC
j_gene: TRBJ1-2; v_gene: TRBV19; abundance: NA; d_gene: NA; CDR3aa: CASRGNNYGYTF; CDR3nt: TGTGCCAGTCGTGGCAATAACTATGGCTACACCTTC
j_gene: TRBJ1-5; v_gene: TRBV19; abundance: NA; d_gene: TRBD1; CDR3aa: CASSPTGSEPQHF; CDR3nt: TGTGCCAGTAGCCCGACAGGGTCGGAGCCCCAGCATTTT
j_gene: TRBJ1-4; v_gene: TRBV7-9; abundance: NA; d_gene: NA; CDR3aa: CASSLGATNEKLFF; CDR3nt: TGTGCCAGCAGCTTAGGAGCAACTAATGAAAAACTGTTTTTT
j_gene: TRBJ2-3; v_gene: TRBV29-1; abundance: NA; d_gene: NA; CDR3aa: CSVAVDTQYF; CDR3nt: TGCAGCGTTGCAGTGGATACGCAGTATTTT
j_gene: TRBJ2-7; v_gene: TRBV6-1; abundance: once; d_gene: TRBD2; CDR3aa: CASSPPERGSYEQYF; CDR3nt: TGTGCCAGCAGCCCCCCGGAGCGGGGTTCCTACGAGCAGTACTTC
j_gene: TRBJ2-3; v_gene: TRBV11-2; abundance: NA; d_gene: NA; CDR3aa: CASSLGAVTSTDTQYF; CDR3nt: TGTGCCAGCAGCTTAGGCGCTGTAACTAGCACAGATACGCAGTATTTT
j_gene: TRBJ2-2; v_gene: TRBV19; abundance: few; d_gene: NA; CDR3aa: CASERASITGELFF; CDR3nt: TGTGCCAGTGAACGAGCTAGTATAACCGGGGAGCTGTTTTTT
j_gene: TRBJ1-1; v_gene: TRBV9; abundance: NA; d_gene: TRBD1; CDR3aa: CASSVGHRGNTEAFF; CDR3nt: TGTGCCAGCAGCGTCGGCCACAGGGGGAACACTGAAGCTTTCTTT
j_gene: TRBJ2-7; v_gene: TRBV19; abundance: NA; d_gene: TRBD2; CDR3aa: CASSIAPAGGNEQYF; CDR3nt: TGTGCCAGTAGTATAGCCCCGGCGGGAGGGAACGAGCAGTACTTC
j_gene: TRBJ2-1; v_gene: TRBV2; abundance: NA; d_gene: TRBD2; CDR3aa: CASSERTSGRARSYNEQFF; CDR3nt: TGTGCCAGCAGTGAAAGGACTAGCGGGAGGGCGAGATCCTACAATGAGCAGTTCTTC
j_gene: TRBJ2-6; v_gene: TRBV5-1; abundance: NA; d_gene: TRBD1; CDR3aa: CASGPGQGASSGANVLTF; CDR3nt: TGCGCCAGCGGTCCGGGACAGGGGGCGAGCTCTGGGGCCAACGTCCTGACTTTC
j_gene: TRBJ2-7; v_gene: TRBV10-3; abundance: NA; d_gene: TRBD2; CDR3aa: CAIASGTRYYEQYF; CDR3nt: TGTGCCATCGCATCCGGGACTAGATACTACGAGCAGTACTTC
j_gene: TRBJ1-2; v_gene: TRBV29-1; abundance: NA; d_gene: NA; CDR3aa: CSVGVGGSNYGYTF; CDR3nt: TGCAGCGTTGGGGTCGGGGGTAGCAACTATGGCTACACCTTC
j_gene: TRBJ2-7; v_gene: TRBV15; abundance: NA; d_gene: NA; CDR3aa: CATSRDQGPYEQYF; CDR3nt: TGTGCCACCAGCAGAGATCAGGGTCCCTACGAGCAGTACTTC
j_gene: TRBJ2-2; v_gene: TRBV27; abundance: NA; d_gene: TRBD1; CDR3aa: CASSWGQGAGTGELFF; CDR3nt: TGTGCCAGCAGTTGGGGACAGGGGGCAGGGACCGGGGAGCTGTTTTTT
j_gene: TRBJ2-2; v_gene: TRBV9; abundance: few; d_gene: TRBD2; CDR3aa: CASSVGGSNSGELFF; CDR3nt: TGTGCCAGCAGCGTAGGCGGGAGTAATAGCGGGGAGCTGTTTTTT
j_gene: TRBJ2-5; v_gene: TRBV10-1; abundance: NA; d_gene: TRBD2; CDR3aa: CASSERTSGIGETQYF; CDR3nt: TGCGCCAGCAGTGAAAGGACAAGCGGGATAGGAGAGACCCAGTACTTC
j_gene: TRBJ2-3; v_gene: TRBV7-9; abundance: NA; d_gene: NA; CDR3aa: CASSLDGADTQYF; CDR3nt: TGTGCCAGCAGCTTAGACGGGGCAGATACGCAGTATTTT
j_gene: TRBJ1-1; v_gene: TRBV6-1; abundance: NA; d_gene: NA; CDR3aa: CASRQGKDTEAFF; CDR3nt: TGTGCCAGCAGGCAGGGAAAGGACACTGAAGCTTTCTTT
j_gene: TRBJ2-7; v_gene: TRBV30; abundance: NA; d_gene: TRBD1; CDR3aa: CAWSAGTGVSYEQYF; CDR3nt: TGTGCCTGGAGTGCCGGGACAGGCGTCTCCTACGAGCAGTACTTC
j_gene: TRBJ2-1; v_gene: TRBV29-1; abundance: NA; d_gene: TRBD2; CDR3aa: CSAGGTSGRAGNEQFF; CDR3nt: TGCAGCGCCGGGGGGACTAGCGGGAGGGCCGGTAATGAGCAGTTCTTC
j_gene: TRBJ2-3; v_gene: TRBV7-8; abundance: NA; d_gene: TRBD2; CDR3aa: CASSVGRVLAGAADTQYF; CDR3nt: TGTGCCAGCAGCGTCGGGCGAGTTCTAGCGGGAGCAGCAGATACGCAGTATTTT
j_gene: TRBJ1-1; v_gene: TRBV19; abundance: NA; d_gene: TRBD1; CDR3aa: CASSIQGAEAFF; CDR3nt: TGTGCCAGTAGTATACAGGGGGCCGAAGCTTTCTTT
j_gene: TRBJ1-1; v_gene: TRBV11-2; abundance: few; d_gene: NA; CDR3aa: CASSLSAGTEAFF; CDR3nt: TGTGCCAGCAGCTTATCCGCAGGCACTGAAGCTTTCTTT
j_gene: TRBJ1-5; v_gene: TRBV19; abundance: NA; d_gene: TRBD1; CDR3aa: CASRSGTGGVYQPQHF; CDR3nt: TGTGCCAGTAGAAGTGGGACAGGAGGGGTTTATCAGCCCCAGCATTTT
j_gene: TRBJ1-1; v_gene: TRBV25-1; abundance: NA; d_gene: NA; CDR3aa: CASSEFRDTKEAFF; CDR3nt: TGTGCCAGCAGTGAATTCCGGGACACGAAAGAAGCTTTCTTT
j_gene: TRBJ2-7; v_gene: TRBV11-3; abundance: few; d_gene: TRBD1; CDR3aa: CASSFGRGLNEQYF; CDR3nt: TGTGCCAGCAGCTTCGGCAGGGGGCTAAACGAGCAGTACTTC
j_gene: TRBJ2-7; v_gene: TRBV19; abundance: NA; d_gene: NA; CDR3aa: CASSLRTREDEQYF; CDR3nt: TGTGCCAGTAGTCTACGGACAAGGGAGGACGAGCAGTACTTC
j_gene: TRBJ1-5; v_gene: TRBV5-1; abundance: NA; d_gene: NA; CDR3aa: CASSFGENQPQHF; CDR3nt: TGCGCCAGCAGCTTCGGAGAGAATCAGCCCCAGCATTTT
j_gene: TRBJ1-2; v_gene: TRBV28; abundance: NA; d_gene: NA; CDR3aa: CASSLLRQGTYGYTF; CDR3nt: TGTGCCAGCAGTTTATTACGCCAGGGGACATATGGCTACACCTTC
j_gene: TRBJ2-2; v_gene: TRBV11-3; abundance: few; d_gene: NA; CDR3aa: CASSFPSENTGELFF; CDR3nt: TGTGCCAGCAGCTTCCCTAGCGAGAACACCGGGGAGCTGTTTTTT